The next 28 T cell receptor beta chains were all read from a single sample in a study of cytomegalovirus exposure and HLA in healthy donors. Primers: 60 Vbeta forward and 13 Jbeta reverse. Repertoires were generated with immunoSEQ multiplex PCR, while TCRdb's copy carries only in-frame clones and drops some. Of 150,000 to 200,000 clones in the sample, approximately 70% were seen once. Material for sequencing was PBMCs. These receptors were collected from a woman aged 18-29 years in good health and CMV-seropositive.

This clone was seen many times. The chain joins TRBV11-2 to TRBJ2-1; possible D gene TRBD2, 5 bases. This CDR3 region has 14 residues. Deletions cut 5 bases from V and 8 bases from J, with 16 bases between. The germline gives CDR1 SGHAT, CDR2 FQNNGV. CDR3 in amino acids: CASSPKLGPDEQFF. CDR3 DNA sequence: TGTGCCAGCAGCCCCAAACTAGGACCTGATGAGCAGTTCTTC.

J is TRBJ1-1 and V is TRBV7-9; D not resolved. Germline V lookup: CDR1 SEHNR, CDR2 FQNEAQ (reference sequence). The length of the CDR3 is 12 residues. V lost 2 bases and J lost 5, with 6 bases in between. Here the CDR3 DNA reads TGTGCCAGCAGCTTAATGCGGACTGAAGCTTTCTTT. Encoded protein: CASSLMRTEAFF.

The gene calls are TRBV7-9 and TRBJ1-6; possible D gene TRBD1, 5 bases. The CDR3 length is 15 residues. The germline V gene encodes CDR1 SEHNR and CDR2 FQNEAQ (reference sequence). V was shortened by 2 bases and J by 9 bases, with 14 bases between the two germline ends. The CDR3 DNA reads TGTGCCAGCAGCTTAACCGGGACTGGGGGTTCACCCCTCCACTTT. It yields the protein CASSLTGTGGSPLHF.

Written as DNA, the CDR3 is TGTGCCACCACGCGACTAGCGGGGAGTGACGAGCAGTACTTC. Its protein product is CATTRLAGSDEQYF. V gene TRBV7-9 combines with J gene TRBJ2-7, with TRBD2 identical over 11 bases. Germline trimming cut 10 bases from V and 5 bases from J; bases unmatched to any gene: 10. CDR1 is SEHNR and CDR2 is FQNEAQ in the germline V gene (reference sequence). The CDR3 spans 14 residues.

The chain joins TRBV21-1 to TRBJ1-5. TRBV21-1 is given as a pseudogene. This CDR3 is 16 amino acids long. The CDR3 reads CASCRQGVGRNQPQHF. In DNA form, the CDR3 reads TGTGCCAGCTGTCGGCAGGGCGTTGGGAGGAATCAGCCCCAGCATTTT.

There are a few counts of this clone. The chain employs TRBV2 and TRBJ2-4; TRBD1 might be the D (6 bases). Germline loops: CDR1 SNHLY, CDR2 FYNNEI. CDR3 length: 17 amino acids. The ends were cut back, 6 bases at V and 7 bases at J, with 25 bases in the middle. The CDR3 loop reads CASRGVGGRATDNIQYF. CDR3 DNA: TGTGCCAGCAGGGGAGTTGGGGGCAGGGCGACGGACAACATTCAGTACTTC.

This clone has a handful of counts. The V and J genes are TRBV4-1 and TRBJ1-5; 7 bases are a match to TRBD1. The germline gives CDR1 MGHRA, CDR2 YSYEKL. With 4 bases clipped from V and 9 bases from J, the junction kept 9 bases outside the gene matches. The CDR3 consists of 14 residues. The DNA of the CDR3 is TGCGCCAGCAGCCCGGACAGGTCAATCATGCCCCAGCATTTT. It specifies CASSPDRSIMPQHF.

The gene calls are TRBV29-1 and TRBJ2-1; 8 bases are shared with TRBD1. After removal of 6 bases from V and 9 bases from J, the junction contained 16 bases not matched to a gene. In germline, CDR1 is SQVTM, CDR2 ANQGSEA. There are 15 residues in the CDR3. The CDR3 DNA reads TGCAGCGTGCAAACACCGGGACAGGAGGACCGTGAGCAGTTCTTC. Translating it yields CSVQTPGQEDREQFF.

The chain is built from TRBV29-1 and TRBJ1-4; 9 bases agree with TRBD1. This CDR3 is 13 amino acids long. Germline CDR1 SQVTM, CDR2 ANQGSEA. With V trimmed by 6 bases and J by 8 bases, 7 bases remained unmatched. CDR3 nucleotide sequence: TGCAGCGTCGTGGACAGGGGACAGGAAAAACTGTTTTTT. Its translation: CSVVDRGQEKLFF.

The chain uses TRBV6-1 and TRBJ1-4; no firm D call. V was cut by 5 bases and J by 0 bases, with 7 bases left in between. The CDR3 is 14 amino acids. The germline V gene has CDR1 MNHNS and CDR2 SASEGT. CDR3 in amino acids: CASSPRSTNEKLFF. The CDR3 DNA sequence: TGTGCCAGCAGTCCCAGGTCAACTAATGAAAAACTGTTTTTT.

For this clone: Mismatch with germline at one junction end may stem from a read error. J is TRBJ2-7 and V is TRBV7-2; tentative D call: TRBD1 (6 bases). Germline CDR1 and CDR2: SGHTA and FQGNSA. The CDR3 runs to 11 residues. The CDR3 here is CASSDYRANFF. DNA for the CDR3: TGTGCCAGCAGTGACTACAGGGCCAACTTCTTC.

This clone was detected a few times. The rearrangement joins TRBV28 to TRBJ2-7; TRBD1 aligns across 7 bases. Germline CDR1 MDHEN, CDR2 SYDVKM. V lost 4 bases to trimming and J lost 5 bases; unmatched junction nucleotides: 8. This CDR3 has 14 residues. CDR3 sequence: CASSSNQGDHEQYF. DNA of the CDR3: TGTGCCAGCAGTTCCAATCAGGGGGACCACGAGCAGTACTTC.

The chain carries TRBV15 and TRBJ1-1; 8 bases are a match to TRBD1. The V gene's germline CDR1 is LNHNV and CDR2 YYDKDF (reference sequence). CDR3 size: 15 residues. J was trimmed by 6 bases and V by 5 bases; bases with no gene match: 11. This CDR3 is CATSAQQGVIAEAFF. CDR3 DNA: TGTGCCACCAGCGCACAACAGGGGGTGATTGCTGAAGCTTTCTTT.

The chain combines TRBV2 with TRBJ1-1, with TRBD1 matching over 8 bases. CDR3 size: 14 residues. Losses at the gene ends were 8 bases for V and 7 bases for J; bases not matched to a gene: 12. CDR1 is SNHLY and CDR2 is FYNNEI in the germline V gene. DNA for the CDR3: TGTGCCAGCGGGGGTGGACAGGGCGATGGTGAAGCTTTCTTT. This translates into CASGGGQGDGEAFF.

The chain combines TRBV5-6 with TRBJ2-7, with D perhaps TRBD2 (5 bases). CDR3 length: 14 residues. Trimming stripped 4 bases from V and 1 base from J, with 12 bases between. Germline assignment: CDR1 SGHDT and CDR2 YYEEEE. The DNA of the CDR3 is TGTGCCAGCAGCACCGGGATAAATTCCTACGAGCAGTACTTC. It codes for CASSTGINSYEQYF. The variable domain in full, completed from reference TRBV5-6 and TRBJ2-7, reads DAGVTQSPTHLIKTRGQQVTLRCSPKSGHDTVSWYQQALGQGPQFIFQYYEEEERQRGNFPDRFSGHQFPNYSSELNVNALLLGDSALYLCASSTGINSYEQYFGPGTRLTVT.

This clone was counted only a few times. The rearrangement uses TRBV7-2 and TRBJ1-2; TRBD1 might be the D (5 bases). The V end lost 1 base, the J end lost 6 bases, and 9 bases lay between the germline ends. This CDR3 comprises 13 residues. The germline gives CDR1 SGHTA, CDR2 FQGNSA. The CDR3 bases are TGTGCCAGCAGCTTAGAGGGGCAGCATGGCTACACCTTC. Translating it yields CASSLEGQHGYTF.

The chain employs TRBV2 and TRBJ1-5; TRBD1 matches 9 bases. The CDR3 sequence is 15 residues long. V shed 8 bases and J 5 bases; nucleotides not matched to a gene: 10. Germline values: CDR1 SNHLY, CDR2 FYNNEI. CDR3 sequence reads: CASSEQGALDQPQHF. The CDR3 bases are TGTGCCAGCTCCGAACAGGGGGCATTAGATCAGCCCCAGCATTTT.

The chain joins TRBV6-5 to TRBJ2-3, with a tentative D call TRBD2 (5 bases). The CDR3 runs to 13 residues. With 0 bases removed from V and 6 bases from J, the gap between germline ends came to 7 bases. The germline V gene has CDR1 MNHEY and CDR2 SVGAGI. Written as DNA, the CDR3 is TGTGCCAGCAGTTACTCGCCGGGGGATACGCAGTATTTT. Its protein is CASSYSPGDTQYF.

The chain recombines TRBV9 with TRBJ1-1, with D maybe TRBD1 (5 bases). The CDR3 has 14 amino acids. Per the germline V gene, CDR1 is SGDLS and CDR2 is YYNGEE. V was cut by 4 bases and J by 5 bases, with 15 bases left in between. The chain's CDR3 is CASSPQEGRTEAFF. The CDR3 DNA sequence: TGTGCCAGCAGCCCGCAGGAGGGGCGGACTGAAGCTTTCTTT.

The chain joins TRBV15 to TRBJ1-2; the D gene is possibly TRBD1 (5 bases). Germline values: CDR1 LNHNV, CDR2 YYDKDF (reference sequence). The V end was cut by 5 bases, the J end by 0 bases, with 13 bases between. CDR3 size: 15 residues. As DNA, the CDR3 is TGTGCCACCAGCGAGGGACTTTCAGCTAACTATGGCTACACCTTC. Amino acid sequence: CATSEGLSANYGYTF. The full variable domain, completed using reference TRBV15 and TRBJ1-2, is DAMVIQNPRYQVTQFGKPVTLSCSQTLNHNVMYWYQQKSSQAPKLLFHYYDKDFNNEADTPDNFQSRRPNTSFCFLDIRSPGLGDTAMYLCATSEGLSANYGYTFGSGTRLTVV.

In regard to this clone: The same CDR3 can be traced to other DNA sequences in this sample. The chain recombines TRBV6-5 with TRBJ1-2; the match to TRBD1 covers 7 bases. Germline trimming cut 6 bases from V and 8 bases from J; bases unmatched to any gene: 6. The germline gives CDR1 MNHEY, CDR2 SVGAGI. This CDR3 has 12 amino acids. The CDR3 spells CASSRQGGGYTF. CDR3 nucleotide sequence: TGTGCCAGCAGCAGACAGGGTGGGGGCTACACCTTC.

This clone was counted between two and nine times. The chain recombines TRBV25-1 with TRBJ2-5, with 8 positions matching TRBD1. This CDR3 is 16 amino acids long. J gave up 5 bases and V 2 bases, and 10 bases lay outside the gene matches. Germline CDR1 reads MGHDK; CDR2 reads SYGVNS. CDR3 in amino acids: CASSEIGTGVDETQYF. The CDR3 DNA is TGTGCCAGCAGTGAAATCGGGACAGGCGTGGACGAGACCCAGTACTTC.

CDR3 in amino acids: CASSKDPRTGGIAKNIQYF. The CDR3 DNA sequence: TGTGCCAGCAGCAAAGACCCTCGGACAGGGGGGATAGCCAAAAACATTCAGTACTTC. The chain couples TRBV21-1 to TRBJ2-4; TRBD1 is the table's D call, not checked against the DNA. TRBV21-1 is shown as a pseudogene. CDR3 length: 19 amino acids.

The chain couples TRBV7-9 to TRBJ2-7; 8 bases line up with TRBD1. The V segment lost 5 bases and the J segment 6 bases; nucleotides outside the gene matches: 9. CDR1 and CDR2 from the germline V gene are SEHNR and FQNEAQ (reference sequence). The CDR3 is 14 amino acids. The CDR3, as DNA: TGTGCCAGCAGCACTCACCTACAGGGGGGCGAGCAGTACTTC. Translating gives CASSTHLQGGEQYF.

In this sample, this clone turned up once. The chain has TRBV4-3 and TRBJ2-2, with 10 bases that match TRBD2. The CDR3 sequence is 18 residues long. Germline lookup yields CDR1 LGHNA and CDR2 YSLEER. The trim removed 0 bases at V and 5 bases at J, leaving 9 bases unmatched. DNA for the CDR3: TGCGCCAGCAGCCAAGAGAGGGCTAGCGGGGGCTTTACCGGGGAGCTGTTTTTT. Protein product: CASSQERASGGFTGELFF.

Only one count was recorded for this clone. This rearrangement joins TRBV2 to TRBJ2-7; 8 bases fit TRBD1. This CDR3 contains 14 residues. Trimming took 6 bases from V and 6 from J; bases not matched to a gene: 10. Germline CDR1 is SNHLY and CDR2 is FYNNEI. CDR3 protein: CASRTDRGFSEQYF. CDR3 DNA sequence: TGTGCCAGCAGGACCGACAGGGGTTTTTCCGAGCAGTACTTC.

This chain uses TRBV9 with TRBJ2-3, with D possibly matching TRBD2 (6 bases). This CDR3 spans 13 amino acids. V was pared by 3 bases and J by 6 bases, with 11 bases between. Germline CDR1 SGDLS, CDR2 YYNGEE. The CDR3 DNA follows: TGTGCCAGCAGCGAGGGGACTGGGGATACGCAGTATTTT. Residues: CASSEGTGDTQYF. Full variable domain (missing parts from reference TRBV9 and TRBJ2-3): DSGVTQTPKHLITATGQRVTLRCSPRSGDLSVYWYQQSLDQGLQFLIQYYNGEERAKGNILERFSAQQFPDLHSELNLSSLELGDSALYFCASSEGTGDTQYFGPGTRLTVL.

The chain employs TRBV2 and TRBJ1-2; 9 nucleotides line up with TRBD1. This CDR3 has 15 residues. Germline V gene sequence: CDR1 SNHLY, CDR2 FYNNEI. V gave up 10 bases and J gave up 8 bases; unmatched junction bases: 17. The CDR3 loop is CATGDRAMDLEGYTF. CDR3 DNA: TGTGCCACCGGGGACAGGGCGATGGACCTGGAGGGCTACACCTTC.